One sample yielded the 13 T cell receptor beta chains listed below, sequenced in a study of tumor and adjacent non-tumor tissue in lung cancer. TCRbeta libraries were built with three rounds of nested PCR, modified from ARM-PCR. TCRdb called the multiplex PCR reads again in MiXCR, with one record for every CDR3 protein. The data contain 75,000 to 100,000 distinct CDR3 sequences, 67% of them singletons. This sample's RNA came from whole unsorted tissue. Sequences were obtained from lung tumor tissue. The receptors stem from a man between 60 and 70 years old with non-small cell lung cancer.

Details on this clonotype: Being one base from a much bigger clone, this may be a read error. The chain carries TRBV7-9 and TRBJ2-1; possibly TRBD1 or TRBD2 for D (5 bases each). Between the trimmed V and J ends, which lost 1 base and 8 bases, there was a span of 12 bases. CDR3 size: 14 residues. Germline CDR1 and CDR2: SEHNR and FQNEAQ (reference sequence). For the CDR3, the DNA is TGTGCCAGCAGCTTAGATTGGGGACGTGATGAGCAGTTCTTC. It translates to CASSLDWGRDEQFF.

As to this clonotype: A junction end diverges from the germline sequence, so it may reflect a read error. The chain couples TRBV4-3 to TRBJ2-7, with D maybe TRBD2 (5 bases). This CDR3 region has 14 residues. Germline V gene sequence: CDR1 LGHNA, CDR2 YSLEER. The CDR3, as DNA: TGCACCAGCAGCCAAGATGGGAGTTCCTACGAGCAGTACTTC. Protein: CTSSQDGSSYEQYF.

Regarding this clonotype: Mismatch with germline at one junction end may stem from a read error. The V and J genes are TRBV4-2 and TRBJ2-7, with no clear D. The CDR3 consists of 15 residues. In germline, CDR1 is LGHNA, CDR2 YNFKEQ. The CDR3 DNA is TGTGCCAGCAGCGAAGAAACCGGAAATCTGTTTGAGCAGTACTTC. It codes for CASSEETGNLFEQYF.

This clonotype was counted at least ten times. The CDR3 spells CASSTGDRVSNQPQHF. For the CDR3, the DNA is TGTGCCAGCAGCACAGGGGATAGGGTAAGCAATCAGCCCCAGCATTTT. This chain uses TRBV6-6 with TRBJ1-5, with 7 bases matching TRBD1. The V gene end was trimmed by 6 bases and the J gene end by 1 base; junction bases not matched to a gene: 9. Germline V gene data show CDR1 as MNHNY and CDR2 as SVGAGI (reference sequence). The length of the CDR3 is 16 residues.

About this clonotype itself: A much larger clone is a single base away; this may be a read error. The chain employs TRBV28 and TRBJ1-5, with no clear D. CDR3 length: 16 residues. Per the germline V gene, CDR1 is MDHEN and CDR2 is SYDVKM. The V and J ends lost 5 bases and 8 bases respectively, with 22 bases between them. CDR3 nucleotides: TGTGCCAGCAGTCCCTCCTCGGGAGGGATCGTTAAGCCCCAGCATTTT. Its protein product is CASSPSSGGIVKPQHF.

CDR3 coding DNA: TGTGCCAGCAGTTACGCTGCAACTAGCGCACTAAAGGAGACAGATACGCAGTATTTT. Protein sequence: CASSYAATSALKETDTQYF. V is TRBV6-6 and J is TRBJ2-3; 7 nucleotides agree with TRBD2. V shed 2 bases, J shed 3 bases, and the junction held 17 bases outside the gene matches. This CDR3 has 19 amino acids. The germline V gene encodes CDR1 MNHNY and CDR2 SVGAGI (reference sequence).

This clonotype was recorded at least ten times. The rearrangement uses TRBV4-2 and TRBJ2-5, with 7 bases lining up with TRBD2. The CDR3 sequence is 14 residues long. With 3 bases clipped from V and 2 bases from J, the junction kept 3 bases outside the gene matches. Per germline, CDR1 LGHNA and CDR2 YNFKEQ. The CDR3 protein is CASSQRGSQETQYF. CDR3 in DNA: TGTGCCAGCAGCCAGCGGGGGTCTCAAGAGACCCAGTACTTC.

This clonotype was recorded only once. Relative to the germline gene, one junction end is altered; a read error may explain this. The gene calls are TRBV7-9 and TRBJ2-2; possibly TRBD1 or TRBD2 for D (5 bases each). The CDR3 has 16 residues. The V gene's germline CDR1 is SEHNR and CDR2 FQNEAQ (reference sequence). CDR3 region: CASSLALGQGTGEPVF. CDR3 sequence (DNA): TGTGCCAGCAGCTTAGCGCTCGGCCAGGGCACCGGGGAGCCGGTTTTT.

About this clonotype itself: An end of the junction does not agree with germline; a read error may underlie this. V gene TRBV6-2 or TRBV6-3 combines with J gene TRBJ1-6; a weak D match, TRBD1 (5 bases). This CDR3 comprises 16 residues. The germline CDR1 and CDR2 sequences are MNHEY and SVGEGT. CDR3 protein: CASSTPRGVVESPLHF. CDR3 sequence (DNA): TGCGCCAGCAGCACCCCCCGGGGCGTGGTTGAATCACCCCTCCACTTT.

Regarding this clonotype: With a much larger clone just one base away, this may be a read error. V is TRBV7-9 and J is TRBJ2-1; D possibly uses TRBD1 or TRBD2 (5 bases each). The CDR3 is made up of 16 amino acids. In germline, CDR1 is SEHNR, CDR2 FQNEAQ (reference sequence). CDR3 DNA: TGTGCCAGCAGCTTAGGCGAGAGGGGATGGTACAATGAGCGGTTCTTC. This encodes CASSLGERGWYNERFF.

As concerns this clonotype: It is likely a read error, because the conserved phenylalanine at the end of the CDR3 is missing. The V call is TRBV30, the J call TRBJ1-1, with TRBD1 matching 8 bases. Germline V gene lookup returns CDR1 GTSNPN and CDR2 SVGIG (reference sequence). Trimming at V came to 4 bases and at J to 1 base, leaving 8 bases not matched to a gene. The CDR3 totals 15 residues. The CDR3 DNA reads TGTGCCTGGATTTCTGACGACAGGGGGAACACTGAAGCTTTCTGT. Protein: CAWISDDRGNTEAFC.

Worth noting for this clonotype: The conserved final phenylalanine or tryptophan is absent from the CDR3, which likely points to a read error. The chain employs TRBV29-1 and TRBJ1-2, with unresolved D. The CDR3 contains 10 residues. Germline V gives CDR1 SQVTM, CDR2 ANQGSEA. The CDR3, as DNA: TGCAGGGCAGACCGGGATGGCTACACCCTC. Encoded protein: CRADRDGYTL.

A remark on this clonotype: One end of the junction varies from germline; a read error may be responsible. CDR3 in DNA: TGTGCCAACAGTCCCCGGGATAGATACAATGAGCAGTTCTTC. It codes for CANSPRDRYNEQFF. The chain links TRBV6-2 or TRBV6-3 to TRBJ2-1; weak D call: TRBD2 (5 bases). The CDR3 contains 14 residues. Germline V CDR1 and CDR2: MNHEY, SVGEGT.